One and the same sample provided the 27 T cell receptor beta chains below, sequenced in a study of response to subunit inactivated influenza vaccine. MiXCR, applied by TCRdb to the RT-PCR reads, yields one record per CDR3 protein. This sample has over 450,000 distinct CDR3 sequences, with 10% to 15% found just once. Sequences were derived from PBMCs from blood, sampled 35 to 45 days after vaccination. The receptors come from a man aged 50 to 59 who received an inactivated influenza vaccine.

The CDR3 here is CSAGIDRNYGYTF. In nucleotides, the CDR3 is TGCAGTGCTGGTATTGACAGGAACTATGGCTACACCTTC. The chain links TRBV20-1 to TRBJ1-2, with a weak D call TRBD1 (6 bases). The CDR3 totals 13 residues. Trimming removed 5 bases at V and 2 bases at J, with 12 bases between. Per the germline V gene, CDR1 is DFQATT and CDR2 is SNEGSKA (reference sequence).

This clonotype was found many times. J is TRBJ2-7 and V is TRBV7-6, with 7 bases fitting TRBD2. Losses at the gene ends were 1 base for V and 11 bases for J; bases not matched to a gene: 8. The CDR3 length is 13 residues. Germline CDR1 is SGHVS and CDR2 is FNYEAQ. The CDR3 DNA sequence: TGTGCCAGCAGCTTAGAGTTGGCGGGAGTAAAGTACTTC. This translates into CASSLELAGVKYF.

This clonotype was detected only a few times. The CDR3 DNA is TGTGCCAGCAGCGTCGGCGGGTTTCAAGAGACCCAGTACTTC. It codes for CASSVGGFQETQYF. The chain has TRBV9 and TRBJ2-5, with a tentative D call TRBD2 (5 bases). Germline V gene sequence: CDR1 SGDLS, CDR2 YYNGEE. The V end was cut by 2 bases, the J end by 2 bases, with 10 bases between. This CDR3 contains 14 residues.

The chain links TRBV7-2 to TRBJ1-5, with 7 bases lining up with TRBD1. The CDR3 has 15 residues. Germline V CDR1 and CDR2: SGHTA, FQGNSA. With V trimmed by 5 bases and J by 4 bases, 8 bases remained unmatched. In nucleotides, the CDR3 is TGTGCCAGCAGCCCTGTTGCAGGGGGAAATCAGCCCCAGCATTTT. Translating gives CASSPVAGGNQPQHF.

This clonotype has a handful of counts. The chain combines TRBV7-9 with TRBJ2-2; the match to TRBD1 covers 7 bases. With 6 bases clipped from V and 1 base from J, the junction kept 8 bases outside the gene matches. CDR3 size: 16 residues. The germline V gene has CDR1 SEHNR and CDR2 FQNEAQ (reference sequence). CDR3 nucleotides: TGTGCCAGCAGTCCAAGGGGACAGAGGAACACCGGGGAGCTGTTTTTT. Encoded protein: CASSPRGQRNTGELFF.

The V and J genes are TRBV6-5 and TRBJ1-4; D not resolved. The length of the CDR3 is 14 residues. Trimming stripped 2 bases from V and 4 bases from J, with 8 bases between. Germline V gene sequence: CDR1 MNHEY, CDR2 SVGAGI. The CDR3 sequence: CASSYGRYNEKLFF. The CDR3 region has the DNA TGTGCCAGCAGTTACGGCAGGTATAATGAAAAACTGTTTTTT.

This chain joins TRBV29-1 and TRBJ2-5; 11 positions agree with TRBD1. From germline, CDR1 is SQVTM and CDR2 ANQGSEA. The CDR3 runs to 14 residues. The ends lost 3 bases at V and 5 bases at J; junction bases unmatched: 5. The CDR3 DNA sequence: TGCAGCGTTGACACGGGACAGGGGGTGGAGACCCAGTACTTC. It yields the protein CSVDTGQGVETQYF.

CDR3 amino acids: CASRDRRSYTGELFF. For the CDR3, the DNA is TGTGCCAGCAGGGACAGGCGATCTTACACCGGGGAGCTGTTTTTT. The chain links TRBV6-1 to TRBJ2-2; 7 bases line up with TRBD1. Losses at the gene ends were 6 bases for V and 3 bases for J; bases not matched to a gene: 7. The CDR3 length is 15 residues. The germline V gene encodes CDR1 MNHNS and CDR2 SASEGT.

This rearrangement joins TRBV5-1 to TRBJ1-5; 8 nucleotides agree with TRBD1. Germline trimming cut 2 bases from V and 1 base from J; bases unmatched to any gene: 2. The CDR3 is 15 amino acids. Germline lookup yields CDR1 SGHRS and CDR2 YFSETQ. DNA for the CDR3: TGCGCCAGCAGCTTACAGGGGGAAAGCAATCAGCCCCAGCATTTT. The encoded protein is CASSLQGESNQPQHF.

The rearrangement links TRBV27 to TRBJ2-7, with 11 bases aligning to TRBD2. Trimming at V came to 0 bases and at J to 0 bases, leaving 4 bases not matched to a gene. This CDR3 has 17 residues. The germline V gene has CDR1 MNHEY and CDR2 SMNVEV (reference sequence). The CDR3 is CASSLSGTSGSSYEQYF. The CDR3 DNA follows: TGTGCCAGCAGTTTATCCGGGACTAGCGGTTCCTCCTACGAGCAGTACTTC.

V is TRBV20-1 and J is TRBJ1-5; TRBD1 is a possible D gene (5 bases). This CDR3 is built from 15 residues. The germline gives CDR1 DFQATT, CDR2 SNEGSKA (reference sequence). V was trimmed by 6 bases and J by 2 bases, leaving 17 bases between them. The chain's CDR3 is CSAPAGGPGNQPQHF. CDR3 sequence (DNA): TGCAGTGCCCCCGCGGGGGGTCCGGGCAATCAGCCCCAGCATTTT.

There are a few counts of this clonotype. The gene calls are TRBV5-6 and TRBJ2-3, with TRBD2 matching 14 bases. The V gene's germline CDR1 is SGHDT and CDR2 YYEEEE. Trimming removed 4 bases from V and 4 bases from J; junction bases left unmatched: 20. This CDR3 has 21 amino acids. The CDR3 nucleotides are TGTGCCAGCAGCGTTAAGCCGGGACTAGCGGGGGTTCCTGACCTCGCAGATACGCAGTATTTT. Encoded protein: CASSVKPGLAGVPDLADTQYF.

This clonotype has ten or more counts. The rearrangement joins TRBV12-3 or TRBV12-4 to TRBJ2-2; possibly TRBD2 for D (6 bases). V was clipped by 6 bases and J by 0 bases, with 8 bases between them. This CDR3 spans 14 amino acids. The CDR3 region has the DNA TGTGCCAGCAGGGGACTCACGAACACCGGGGAGCTGTTTTTT. As protein: CASRGLTNTGELFF.

This clonotype came up many times. V and J are TRBV20-1 and TRBJ2-1; 9 bases map to TRBD2. The J segment lost 7 bases and the V segment lost 6 bases, leaving 10 bases of the junction unmatched. CDR3 size: 14 residues. The germline CDR1 and CDR2 sequences are DFQATT and SNEGSKA (reference sequence). CDR3 residues: CSAVSLAGWNEQFF. As DNA, the CDR3 is TGCAGTGCGGTATCCCTAGCGGGGTGGAATGAGCAGTTCTTC.

V gene TRBV5-1 combines with J gene TRBJ2-3, with D unresolved. Per the germline V gene, CDR1 is SGHRS and CDR2 is YFSETQ. The CDR3 spans 15 residues. V lost 7 bases, J lost 2 bases, and 17 bases lay in between. CDR3 DNA sequence: TGCGCCAGCGCAAAAGACCGGGCTTACACAGATACGCAGTATTTT. Protein: CASAKDRAYTDTQYF.

V gene TRBV7-9 combines with J gene TRBJ2-5; D is possibly TRBD1 or TRBD2 (5 bases each). With 1 base removed from V and 4 bases from J, the gap between germline ends came to 13 bases. CDR3 size: 15 residues. In germline, CDR1 is SEHNR, CDR2 FQNEAQ (reference sequence). In nucleotides, the CDR3 is TGTGCCAGCAGCTTAGTCGGGACCATTGGAGAGACCCAGTACTTC. Protein: CASSLVGTIGETQYF.

This clonotype was counted ten times or more. The chain recombines TRBV12-3 or TRBV12-4 with TRBJ2-7; tentatively, D is TRBD2 (5 bases). The length of the CDR3 is 13 residues. V was cut by 3 bases and J by 3 bases, with 9 bases left in between. This chain's CDR3 is CASSFKGDYEQYF. The CDR3 coding sequence is TGTGCCAGCAGTTTCAAGGGAGACTACGAGCAGTACTTC.

The J gene is TRBJ2-5, the V gene TRBV12-3 or TRBV12-4, with D possibly matching TRBD2 (6 bases). V lost 3 bases and J 5 bases, leaving 10 bases between the germline ends. This CDR3 region has 13 residues. CDR3 bases: TGTGCCAGCAGTTTTATGGGGAGGGAGACCCAGTACTTC. It translates to CASSFMGRETQYF.

This clonotype was observed at least ten times. One end of the junction is discordant with germline, which a read error may explain. This chain connects TRBV12-3 or TRBV12-4 to TRBJ1-2; 7 bases agree with TRBD1. The CDR3 extends over 13 amino acids. The CDR3 DNA is TGTGCCACCAGTTTAGGGGGCCCCTATGGCTACACCTTC. Translation gives CATSLGGPYGYTF.

This chain links TRBV12-3 or TRBV12-4 with TRBJ2-1; 8 bases line up with TRBD2. CDR3 size: 17 residues. The ends lost 5 bases at V and 0 bases at J; junction bases unmatched: 9. The chain's CDR3 is CASSPAGGVSSYNEQFF. The CDR3, as DNA: TGTGCCAGCAGTCCCGCGGGAGGCGTCAGCTCCTACAATGAGCAGTTCTTC.

In this sample, this clonotype turned up a few times. This chain joins TRBV6-2 or TRBV6-3 and TRBJ1-2; TRBD1 matches 7 bases. Germline CDR1 reads MNHEY; CDR2 reads SVGEGT. The CDR3 covers 14 residues. The ends lost 9 bases at V and 3 bases at J; junction bases unmatched: 10. The CDR3 bases are TGTGCCAGTGCCGCGGACGGGACAGACTATGGCTACACCTTC. Protein product: CASAADGTDYGYTF.

This clonotype has only a few counts. The chain recombines TRBV5-1 with TRBJ2-7, with D perhaps matching TRBD2 (5 bases). The CDR3 runs to 17 residues. Germline values: CDR1 SGHRS, CDR2 YFSETQ. V lost 0 bases and J 0 bases, leaving 16 bases between the germline ends. The CDR3 DNA sequence: TGCGCCAGCAGCTTGGGGACGGGATTCGCGTACTCCTACGAGCAGTACTTC. Protein product: CASSLGTGFAYSYEQYF.

This clonotype was seen only a few times. The V gene is TRBV2, the J gene TRBJ2-7; 9 nucleotides agree with TRBD1. Germline V gene lookup returns CDR1 SNHLY and CDR2 FYNNEI. The CDR3 loop spans 14 amino acids. The J segment lost 5 bases and the V segment lost 6 bases, leaving 8 bases of the junction unmatched. Written as DNA, the CDR3 is TGTGCCAGCAGGGGAGGGACAGGGCGGAACGAGCAGTACTTC. It is translated as CASRGGTGRNEQYF.

The chain couples TRBV5-1 to TRBJ1-2, with D perhaps TRBD1 (6 bases). Trimming cost V 4 bases and J 8 bases, with 15 bases left between them. The CDR3 consists of 13 residues. Germline assignment: CDR1 SGHRS and CDR2 YFSETQ. CDR3 region: CASSLAPTGGYTF. As DNA, the CDR3 is TGCGCCAGCAGCCTCGCCCCGACAGGAGGCTACACCTTC.

The chain links TRBV5-6 to TRBJ2-3; 7 bases match TRBD1. Germline loops: CDR1 SGHDT, CDR2 YYEEEE. The CDR3 loop spans 15 amino acids. J lost 3 bases, V lost 2 bases, and 6 bases had no gene match. The CDR3 reads CASSFRQGQTDTQYF. The CDR3 DNA sequence: TGTGCCAGCAGCTTTCGACAGGGTCAAACAGATACGCAGTATTTT.

This rearrangement joins TRBV6-5 to TRBJ2-2, with D unresolved. CDR3 size: 15 residues. Germline loops: CDR1 MNHEY, CDR2 SVGAGI. V dropped 0 bases and J dropped 5 bases, with 10 bases sitting between them. The CDR3 region is CASSYSTRGTGELFF. CDR3 nucleotide sequence: TGTGCCAGCAGTTACTCGACACGTGGAACCGGGGAGCTGTTTTTT.

This clonotype was seen at least ten times. V is TRBV4-3 and J is TRBJ2-2; no firm D call. This CDR3 region has 14 residues. Germline V gene data show CDR1 as LGHNA and CDR2 as YSLEER. Trimming took 1 base from V and 5 from J, leaving 8 bases between them. CDR3 nucleotide sequence: TGCGCCAGCAGCCAAGTTGGCCAAACCGGGGAGCTGTTTTTT. This sequence encodes CASSQVGQTGELFF.